This T cell receptor beta chain was retrieved from a study of blood T cell repertoires in COVID-19. Across the study: Acute and convalescent COVID-19 samples came from the United States, Italy and Spain.

In the authors' workflow: Nucleated cell counts were estimated from reference gene primer amplification. Produced via immunoSEQ multiplex PCR; TCRdb's table is partial and in-frame only. V and J calls and clone size are as listed in that table; D and trimming were resolved from the DNA. This sample has approximately 100,000 clones; 84% occur once, and the top ten carry 15% to 20%. CDR3 size: 16 residues. Germline trimming cut 5 bases from V and 0 bases from J; bases unmatched to any gene: 4. Germline V CDR1 and CDR2: LNHNV, YYDKDF (reference sequence). The sequence was collected from a woman aged 60-70 years with acute or convalescent COVID-19. The material sequenced was peripheral blood. The chain carries TRBV15 and TRBJ1-4; 9 nucleotides match TRBD1. The CDR3 here is CATSSYRGPTNEKLFF. The CDR3 DNA sequence: TGTGCCACCAGCTCGTACAGGGGGCCAACTAATGAAAAACTGTTTTTT.